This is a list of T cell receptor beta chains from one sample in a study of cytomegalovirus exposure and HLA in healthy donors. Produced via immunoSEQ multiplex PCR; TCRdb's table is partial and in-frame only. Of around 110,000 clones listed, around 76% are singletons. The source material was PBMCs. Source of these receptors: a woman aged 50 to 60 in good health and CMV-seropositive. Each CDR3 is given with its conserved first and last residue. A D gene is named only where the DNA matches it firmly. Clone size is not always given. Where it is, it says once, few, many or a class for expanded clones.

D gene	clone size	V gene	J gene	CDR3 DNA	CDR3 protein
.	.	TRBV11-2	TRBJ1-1	TGTGCCAGCAGCTTAGATCGCGGCACTGAAGCTTTCTTT	CASSLDRGTEAFF
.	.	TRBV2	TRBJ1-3	TGTGCCAGCCGAAGACTAGACAGCTCTGGAAACACCATATATTTT	CASRRLDSSGNTIYF
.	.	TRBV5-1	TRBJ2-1	TGCGCCAGCAGCTTGGCCGGACAGAGTCACTACAATGAGCAGTTCTTC	CASSLAGQSHYNEQFF
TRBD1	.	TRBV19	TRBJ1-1	TGTGCCAGTAGTGTGAGGACAGGGTTCACTGAAGCTTTCTTT	CASSVRTGFTEAFF
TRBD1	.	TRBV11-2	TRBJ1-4	TGTGCCAGCAGCATCAACCGGGACAGTGAAAAACTGTTTTTT	CASSINRDSEKLFF
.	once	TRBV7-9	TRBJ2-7	TGTGCCAGCAGCTTATTTAAGGACATAACCTACGAGCAGTACTTC	CASSLFKDITYEQYF
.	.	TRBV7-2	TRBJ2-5	TGTGCCAGCAGCCCGGCGGGGGAGACCCAGTACTTC	CASSPAGETQYF
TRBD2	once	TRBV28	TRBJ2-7	TGTGCCAGCACCCTCCGAGCGGGGGGGCCTTACGAGCAGTACTTC	CASTLRAGGPYEQYF
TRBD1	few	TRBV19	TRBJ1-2	TGTGCCAGTAGTATAGCCCGGCCCCGGGACAGGGGCTACTATGGCTACACCTTC	CASSIARPRDRGYYGYTF
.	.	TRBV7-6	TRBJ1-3	TGTGCCAGCAGCTTAGGGCACCCGGGGAGCTCTGGAAACACCATATATTTT	CASSLGHPGSSGNTIYF
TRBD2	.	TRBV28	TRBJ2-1	TGTGCCAGCAGTTTTCGGGTCCGGGTTATTTTAGCGGGGGGTTTCAATGAGCAGTTCTTC	CASSFRVRVILAGGFNEQFF
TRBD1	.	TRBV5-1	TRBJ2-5	TGCGCCAGCAGCTCGACAGGGGGGGATGAACAGACCCAGTACTTC	CASSSTGGDEQTQYF
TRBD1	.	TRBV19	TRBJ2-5	TGTGCCAGTAGTGGGACAGTGCAAGAGACCCAGTACTTC	CASSGTVQETQYF
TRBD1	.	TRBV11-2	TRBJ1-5	TGTGCCAGCAGCTTTCGCAGGGGGCGGAGCAATCAGCCCCAGCATTTT	CASSFRRGRSNQPQHF
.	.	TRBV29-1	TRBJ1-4	TGCAGCGTTTATGATGAAAAACTGTTTTTT	CSVYDEKLFF
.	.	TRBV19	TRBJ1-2	TGTGCCAGTACCTCTACCTCGACAGCGGGTTATGGCTACACCTTC	CASTSTSTAGYGYTF
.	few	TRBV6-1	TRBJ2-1	TGTGCCAGCAGTGGGCCCCGGAGGGATGAGCAGTTCTTC	CASSGPRRDEQFF
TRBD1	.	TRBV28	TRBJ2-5	TGTGCCAGCAGTTCGGCCCAGAGGGGACAGGATGAGACCCAGTACTTC	CASSSAQRGQDETQYF
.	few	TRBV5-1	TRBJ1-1	TGCGCCAGCAGCTTCCAGGAGAACACTGAAGCTTTCTTT	CASSFQENTEAFF
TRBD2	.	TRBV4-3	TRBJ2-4	TGCGCCAGCAGCCGGGGACTAGCGGGGGGACCTCGGGCCAAAAACATTCAGTACTTC	CASSRGLAGGPRAKNIQYF
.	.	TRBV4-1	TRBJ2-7	TGCGCCAGCAGCCCCGGGACACAGAGCTCCTACGAGCAGTACTTC	CASSPGTQSSYEQYF
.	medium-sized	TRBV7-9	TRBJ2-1	TGTGCCAGCAGCCTCGGGACTTCACGGGGCGCCTACAATGAGCAGTTCTTC	CASSLGTSRGAYNEQFF